The 4 T cell receptor beta chains presented below share a single source sample, sequenced in a study of monozygotic twins with inflammatory bowel disease. TCRdb derives one entry per CDR3 protein from the 5' RACE reads, leaving out DNA. Seen in this sample are around 450,000 distinct CDR3 sequences; the ten most common clones hold about 2.2%. Sequencing input: blood. The source is a human donor with ulcerative colitis or Crohn's disease, or a healthy co-twin of an affected twin (not recorded which).

This chain links TRBV5-6 with TRBJ2-2; without DNA, the TCRdb call of TRBD2 cannot be checked. The length of the CDR3 is 14 residues. CDR1 and CDR2 (germline): SGHDT, YYEEEE. This CDR3 is CASTNRRVTGELFF.

The chain combines TRBV12-3 or TRBV12-4 with TRBJ2-7. CDR3 length equals 11 residues. CDR3 residues: CASSIAGEQYF.

The chain couples TRBV11-2 to TRBJ1-2. The CDR3 totals 12 residues. CDR1 and CDR2 from the germline V gene are SGHAT and FQNNGV. The CDR3 here is CASSTPAGGYTF. The whole variable domain, remainder taken from reference TRBV11-2 and TRBJ1-2, is EAGVAQSPRYKIIEKRQSVAFWCNPISGHATLYWYQQILGQGPKLLIQFQNNGVVDDSQLPKDRFSAERLKGVDSTLKIQPAKLEDSAVYLCASSTPAGGYTFGSGTRLTVV.

This sequence joins TRBV7-2 and TRBJ1-6. The CDR3 covers 12 residues. Germline V gene lookup returns CDR1 SGHTA and CDR2 FQGNSA. Here the CDR3 reads CASSLVPSPLHF.